Listed below are T cell receptor beta chains from one sample, sequenced in a study of blood T cell repertoires in COVID-19. TCRdb's copy holds only in-frame clones and misses some; the assay was immunoSEQ multiplex PCR. Here the sample spans about 160,000 clones, 93% being singletons. The sequencing input was peripheral blood. These receptors all come from a woman aged 55 to 70 with COVID-19, enrolled during active disease. Both conserved end residues are part of each CDR3. A D gene is named only where the DNA matches it firmly. Not all rows give a size; the values are once, few, many and, for expanded clones, a class.

TRBJ1-5 | TRBD1 | once | TRBV9 | CASSAGTGGDLDSNQPQHF | TGTGCCAGCAGCGCCGGGACAGGGGGCGACCTGGATAGCAATCAGCCCCAGCATTTT
TRBJ1-4 | NA | NA | TRBV30 | CAWMPGTNEKLFF | TGTGCCTGGATGCCGGGGACTAATGAAAAACTGTTTTTT
TRBJ2-3 | NA | NA | TRBV9 | CASSVGGLPGDTQYF | TGTGCCAGCAGCGTGGGGGGACTTCCGGGAGATACGCAGTATTTT
TRBJ2-2 | NA | NA | TRBV18 | CASSPTTGSGELFF | TGTGCCAGCTCACCAACAACAGGGTCCGGGGAGCTGTTTTTT
TRBJ2-5 | TRBD1 | NA | TRBV5-1 | CASSSLTGKGETQYF | TGCGCCAGCAGCTCCCTGACAGGGAAAGGAGAGACCCAGTACTTC
TRBJ2-5 | NA | NA | TRBV12-1 | CASSRSYF | TGTGCCAGCAGCCGTTCTTACTTC
TRBJ2-3 | NA | NA | TRBV6-2/TRBV6-3 | CASSYRGTDTQYF | TGTGCCAGCAGTTATCGGGGCACAGATACGCAGTATTTT
TRBJ1-2 | TRBD1 | NA | TRBV18 | CASSGQGQGADYYGYTF | TGTGCCAGCTCAGGACAGGGACAGGGAGCGGACTACTATGGCTACACCTTC
TRBJ1-1 | NA | NA | TRBV18 | CASSPPLGLNTEAFF | TGTGCCAGCTCACCACCGCTGGGGCTGAACACTGAAGCTTTCTTT
TRBJ1-6 | NA | NA | TRBV27 | CASAPGGSRWSPLHF | TGTGCCAGCGCCCCGGGGGGGTCAAGGTGGTCACCCCTCCACTTT
TRBJ2-5 | TRBD1 | NA | TRBV5-4 | CASSPGTEQETQYF | TGTGCCAGCAGCCCAGGGACAGAACAAGAGACCCAGTACTTC
TRBJ2-5 | NA | NA | TRBV7-3 | CASSLTLGQGPKETQYF | TGTGCCAGCAGCTTAACGTTAGGTCAGGGTCCTAAAGAGACCCAGTACTTC
TRBJ1-5 | NA | NA | TRBV27 | CASSSQGPQHF | TGTGCCAGCAGTTCCCAGGGGCCCCAGCATTTT
TRBJ1-6 | TRBD1 | NA | TRBV6-5 | CASRMTGDNSPLHF | TGTGCCAGCAGGATGACAGGGGATAATTCACCCCTCCACTTT
TRBJ1-2 | NA | NA | TRBV7-3 | CASSLDSDYGYTF | TGTGCCAGCAGCCTGGACAGCGACTATGGCTACACCTTC
TRBJ1-1 | NA | NA | TRBV4-3 | CASSQDSQGNTEAFF | TGCGCCAGCAGCCAAGACTCTCAGGGGAACACTGAAGCTTTCTTT
TRBJ1-5 | TRBD1 | NA | TRBV18 | CASSRGQGRNQPQHF | TGTGCCAGCTCACGGGGACAGGGGCGCAATCAGCCCCAGCATTTT
TRBJ1-4 | NA | NA | TRBV7-9 | CASSSDLDEKLFF | TGTGCCAGCAGCTCCGACTTGGATGAAAAACTGTTTTTT
TRBJ1-1 | TRBD1 | NA | TRBV4-3 | CASAGQADTEAFF | TGCGCCAGCGCGGGACAGGCGGACACTGAAGCTTTCTTT
TRBJ2-1 | TRBD1 | NA | TRBV6-1 | CASSEVLGQSYNEQFF | TGTGCCAGCAGTGAAGTTTTGGGACAGAGCTACAATGAGCAGTTCTTC
TRBJ1-2 | TRBD1 | NA | TRBV19 | CASSIRDGQGAVGYTF | TGTGCCAGTAGTATAAGGGACGGACAGGGTGCTGTAGGCTACACCTTC
TRBJ1-1 | NA | NA | TRBV7-8 | CASSLYDSYTEAFF | TGTGCCAGCAGCTTATACGACAGCTACACTGAAGCTTTCTTT
TRBJ1-1 | NA | NA | TRBV2 | CASSDEGTEAFF | TGTGCCAGCAGTGACGAGGGTACAGAAGCTTTCTTT
TRBJ2-7 | NA | once | TRBV11-2 | CASSLVEAYEQYF | TGTGCCAGCAGCTTAGTGGAGGCCTACGAGCAGTACTTC
TRBJ2-5 | TRBD2 | NA | TRBV3-1/TRBV3-2 | CASSLDEPGLAPRQTQYF | TGTGCCAGCAGCCTAGACGAACCTGGACTAGCGCCGAGGCAGACCCAGTACTTC
TRBJ2-2 | TRBD1 | NA | TRBV5-3 | CARSLDRRQGHTGELFF | TGTGCCAGAAGCCTTGACCGTAGACAGGGCCACACCGGGGAGCTGTTTTTT
TRBJ1-4 | TRBD1 | once | TRBV11-2 | CASSLDRGQGAEKLFF | TGTGCCAGCAGCTTAGATCGGGGACAGGGGGCTGAAAAACTGTTTTTT
TRBJ1-3 | NA | NA | TRBV5-1 | CASSPGSGNTIYF | TGCGCCAGCTCCCCAGGCTCTGGAAACACCATATATTTT